This T cell receptor (beta chain) was captured in a study of blood T cells in healthy people across ages. Findings and limits, study-wide: In older individuals, TCR beta diversity per million T cells was lower, falling roughly linearly with age. CMV infection status of these donors was not known.

With a J-beta primer mix and a sample-barcoded 5' primer, a second PCR ran about 6 to 11 cycles. TCRdb re-called the 5' RACE reads with MiXCR, one entry per CDR3 protein. The sample carries over 750,000 distinct CDR3 sequences, around 25% recorded once. Germline V gene lookup returns CDR1 SGHTA and CDR2 FQGNSA. Deletions cut 1 base from V and 0 bases from J, with 10 bases between. The CDR3 totals 16 residues. Ten milliliters of peripheral blood were drawn from each donor. This clonotype was observed a handful of times. Its specificity is unknown. These data were likewise used in another study, on T cells of mothers and their children. That source notes: Related mother-child pairs shared slightly more overlap than unrelated pairs, but the difference was non-significant.

Input material: blood. The origin of this receptor is a boy aged 10-17 years in good health. J is TRBJ1-3 and V is TRBV7-2, with D maybe TRBD1 (5 bases). The chain's CDR3 is CASSLVGAGSGNTIYF. As DNA, the CDR3 is TGTGCCAGCAGCTTAGTAGGGGCGGGCTCTGGAAACACCATATATTTT.